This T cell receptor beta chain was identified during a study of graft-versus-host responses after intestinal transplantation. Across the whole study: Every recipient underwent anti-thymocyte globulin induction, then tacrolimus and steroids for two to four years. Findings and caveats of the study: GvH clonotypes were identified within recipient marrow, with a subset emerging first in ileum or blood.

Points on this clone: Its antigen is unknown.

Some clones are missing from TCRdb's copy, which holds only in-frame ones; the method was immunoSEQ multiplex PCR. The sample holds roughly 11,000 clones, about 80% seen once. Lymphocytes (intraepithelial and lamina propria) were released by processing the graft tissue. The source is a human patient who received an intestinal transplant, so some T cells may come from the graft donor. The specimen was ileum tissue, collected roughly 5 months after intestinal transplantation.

CDR3 nucleotide sequence: TGTGCCAGCAGTGGCATAGACTATAATTCACCCCTCCACTTT. Translated: CASSGIDYNSPLHF. This rearrangement joins TRBV6-1 to TRBJ1-6, with D unresolved. The germline V and J ends were trimmed by 4 bases and 3 bases, with 7 bases remaining between them. The CDR3 contains 14 residues. Germline CDR1 reads MNHNS; CDR2 reads SASEGT.